A selection of T cell receptor beta chains follows, all from one sample in a study of cytomegalovirus exposure and HLA in healthy donors. Repertoires were generated with immunoSEQ multiplex PCR, while TCRdb's copy carries only in-frame clones and drops some. The data contain approximately 170,000 clones, about 80% of them singletons. Input material: PBMCs. The receptors were gathered from a man younger than 35 in good health and CMV-seropositive. CDR3s include the opening cysteine and the closing phenylalanine or tryptophan. Each record gives: CDR3 protein, CDR3 DNA, clone size, J gene, D gene, V gene. D genes are given only for firm matches. The listing skips clone size in some rows; elsewhere it reads once, few, many or a size class.

CASSYGGGVRNEQFF TGTGCCAGCAGTTACGGGGGGGGTGTCCGGAATGAGCAGTTCTTC - TRBJ2-1 TRBD2 TRBV6-6
CASSFHGGGGNQPQHF TGTGCCAGCAGCTTTCACGGGGGTGGGGGCAATCAGCCCCAGCATTTT - TRBJ1-5 - TRBV5-6
CASSDQGKYYEQYF TGTGCCAGCAGTGACCAGGGGAAATACTACGAGCAGTACTTC - TRBJ2-7 - TRBV2
CASRVGNQPQHF TGTGCCAGCAGGGTCGGGAATCAGCCCCAGCATTTT - TRBJ1-5 - TRBV5-6
CASSLSGRYEQYF TGTGCCAGCAGTCTTAGCGGGAGATACGAGCAGTACTTC - TRBJ2-7 TRBD2 TRBV28
CASSGQARTGFTGELFF TGCGCCAGCAGCGGACAGGCGAGGACAGGCTTCACCGGGGAGCTGTTTTTT - TRBJ2-2 TRBD1 TRBV4-1
CASSQGLRDFPKETQYF TGTGCCAGCAGTCAAGGCCTCCGGGACTTCCCCAAAGAGACCCAGTACTTC - TRBJ2-5 - TRBV11-1
CASSGDNGNTIYF TGCGCCAGCAGCGGGGACAACGGAAACACCATATATTTT - TRBJ1-3 - TRBV5-1
CASSQTGPFYRKDTIYF TGTGCCAGCAGTCAGACAGGGCCCTTCTACCGTAAGGACACCATATATTTT - TRBJ1-3 TRBD1 TRBV5-4
CASSLAGQNTEAFF TGTGCCAGCAGCTTGGCCGGTCAGAACACTGAAGCTTTCTTT - TRBJ1-1 - TRBV5-6
CAWTYENTEAFF TGTGCCTGGACCTATGAGAACACTGAAGCTTTCTTT - TRBJ1-1 - TRBV30
CASGLQGDQPQHF TGTGCTAGTGGACTACAGGGGGACCAGCCCCAGCATTTT - TRBJ1-5 TRBD1 TRBV12-5
CASSEFNRGLGETQYF TGTGCCAGCAGTGAATTTAACAGGGGATTGGGAGAGACCCAGTACTTC - TRBJ2-5 TRBD1 TRBV25-1
CASTLLVGGAYEQYF TGCGCCAGCACCCTACTGGTTGGGGGGGCCTACGAGCAGTACTTC - TRBJ2-7 TRBD2 TRBV5-1
CASSSLSGRGYNEQFF TGCGCCAGCAGCTCCCTTAGCGGGAGAGGATACAATGAGCAGTTCTTC once TRBJ2-1 TRBD2 TRBV5-1
CASSPEGTTEETQYF TGTGCCAGCAGCCCAGAAGGGACAACTGAAGAGACCCAGTACTTC - TRBJ2-5 - TRBV9
CASSEYINSQETQYF TGTGCCAGCAGTGAATATATTAACAGCCAAGAGACCCAGTACTTC few TRBJ2-5 - TRBV25-1
CASSLLGTTGPEQYF TGTGCCAGCAGCCTCTTAGGGACAACGGGCCCCGAGCAGTACTTC - TRBJ2-7 - TRBV6-5
CASSLALTGGGYEQYF TGTGCCAGCAGCTTAGCCCTGACAGGGGGCGGCTACGAGCAGTACTTC few TRBJ2-7 TRBD1 TRBV7-2
CASSLGLSEQYF TGTGCCAGCAGTTTAGGCCTCAGCGAGCAGTACTTC - TRBJ2-7 - TRBV28
CASSQEEAPSLNEQFF TGCGCCAGCAGCCAAGAAGAGGCCCCCTCGTTGAATGAGCAGTTCTTC - TRBJ2-1 - TRBV4-3